This T cell receptor beta chain was sequenced during a study of OX40 agonist ivuxolimab in advanced cancers. The overall study: Prior anti-PD-1, anti-PD-L1 or anti-CTLA-4 therapy was allowed; approximately 41% had some.

Data came from immunoSEQ multiplex PCR; TCRdb stores just in-frame clones and leaves some out. The data show 55,000 to 70,000 clones, 70% to 90% seen once. Concerning this clone itself: Its antigen is currently unknown.

V was clipped by 4 bases and J by 6 bases, with 5 bases between them. The CDR3 contains 11 residues. Germline assignment: CDR1 SGHRS and CDR2 YFSETQ. Regarding the study as a whole: Dosing at 0.1 to 3.0 mg/kg was accompanied by clonal expansion of CD4+ and CD8+ blood T cells by week 6.

The chain employs TRBV5-1 and TRBJ2-1; D may be TRBD2 (5 bases). The sequencing used CD4+ or CD8+ T cells sorted from blood, collected in a trial of the OX40 agonist ivuxolimab. The TCR originated in an adult with an advanced solid tumor such as melanoma, head and neck, liver or kidney cancer. DNA for the CDR3: TGCGCCAGCAGCGGGAGCAATGAGCAGTTCTTC. Translation: CASSGSNEQFF.